This is a list of T cell receptor beta chains from one sample in a study of lymphopenia after photon versus proton radiotherapy. Libraries were prepared by immunoSEQ multiplex PCR; TCRdb keeps only in-frame clonotypes and omits some of them. The sample has 50,000 or so clones; more than 85% are singletons. The material sequenced was peripheral blood, taken from a patient treated with photon-based radiotherapy. Receptors were obtained from a woman between 40 and 55 years old with cholangiocarcinoma. CDR3s include the opening cysteine and the closing phenylalanine or tryptophan. D genes are given only for firm matches. Expanded clones get a size class; other rows say once, few or many, or leave the size out.

abundance,d_gene,v_gene,j_gene,CDR3nt,CDR3aa
-,-,TRBV28,TRBJ2-7,TGTGCCAGCAGTGACCGGGGCAAGCAGTACTTC,CASSDRGKQYF
-,-,TRBV30,TRBJ2-7,TGTGCCTGGAGTGTAACGGGATACGAGCAGTACTTC,CAWSVTGYEQYF
-,-,TRBV7-9,TRBJ1-4,TGTGCCAGCAGCTCGAGGGGGGGAGAAAAACTGTTTTTT,CASSSRGGEKLFF
once,-,TRBV9,TRBJ2-3,TGTGCCAGCAGCTCCCTGACAGGAAGGGGCACAGATACGCAGTATTTT,CASSSLTGRGTDTQYF
-,TRBD2,TRBV13,TRBJ2-3,TGTGCCAGCAGTCAAAGCGGGGGGAGCACAGATACGCAGTATTTT,CASSQSGGSTDTQYF
-,-,TRBV29-1,TRBJ1-1,TGCAGCGTATCGTCCCCGGGGGACACTGAAGCTTTCTTT,CSVSSPGDTEAFF
-,TRBD2,TRBV19,TRBJ2-2,TGTGCCAGTAGAGTGCGGGAGGGCCTAGGGGAGCTGTTTTTT,CASRVREGLGELFF
-,-,TRBV6-5,TRBJ2-7,TGTGCCAGCAGTTACTCGTTGGCAGAAAAATACGAGCAGTACTTC,CASSYSLAEKYEQYF
-,-,TRBV28,TRBJ2-7,TGTGCCAGCAGGGACCCTTCCTACGAGCAGTACTTC,CASRDPSYEQYF
-,-,TRBV28,TRBJ1-5,TGTGCCAGCAGTTTAGAGTCGGGTCAAAGCAATCAGCCCCAGCATTTT,CASSLESGQSNQPQHF
-,-,TRBV7-8,TRBJ1-4,TGTGCCAGCAGCTTATCAAGGGGAGTTGAAAAACTGTTTTTT,CASSLSRGVEKLFF
-,-,TRBV18,TRBJ1-1,TGTGCCAGCTCACCACCTGGTCTCTGGACAGTGAACACTGAAGCTTTCTTT,CASSPPGLWTVNTEAFF
-,TRBD2,TRBV27,TRBJ2-3,TGTGCCAGCAGTTTAACTCACCGACTAGCGGGGGATACGCAGTATTTT,CASSLTHRLAGDTQYF
-,-,TRBV30,TRBJ2-7,TGTGCCTGGAGTGTACAATGGGCGGAGAGGTACTTC,CAWSVQWAERYF
-,-,TRBV6-1,TRBJ2-5,TGTGCCACCAGCCAGACCAAGGAGACCCAGTACTTC,CATSQTKETQYF
-,-,TRBV7-6,TRBJ2-1,TGTGCCAGCACTCAGACGCAGGCCTCATACCACAATGAGCAGTTCTTC,CASTQTQASYHNEQFF
-,-,TRBV5-1,TRBJ1-5,TGCGCCAGCAGCGGGGGGACCGGCAATCAGCCCCAGCATTTT,CASSGGTGNQPQHF
once,-,TRBV6-1,TRBJ1-2,TGTGCCAGCAGTGAAGCTCGGGGCTACACCTTC,CASSEARGYTF
-,-,TRBV6-5,TRBJ2-1,TGTGCCAGCAGTAAGAGCTCCTACAATGAGCAGTTCTTC,CASSKSSYNEQFF
once,-,TRBV19,TRBJ2-7,TGTGCCAGTAGCCCCACGCGACACGAGCAGTACTTC,CASSPTRHEQYF
-,-,TRBV7-9,TRBJ2-1,TGTGCCAGCAGCTTAGACCCCTACAATGAGCAGTTCTTC,CASSLDPYNEQFF